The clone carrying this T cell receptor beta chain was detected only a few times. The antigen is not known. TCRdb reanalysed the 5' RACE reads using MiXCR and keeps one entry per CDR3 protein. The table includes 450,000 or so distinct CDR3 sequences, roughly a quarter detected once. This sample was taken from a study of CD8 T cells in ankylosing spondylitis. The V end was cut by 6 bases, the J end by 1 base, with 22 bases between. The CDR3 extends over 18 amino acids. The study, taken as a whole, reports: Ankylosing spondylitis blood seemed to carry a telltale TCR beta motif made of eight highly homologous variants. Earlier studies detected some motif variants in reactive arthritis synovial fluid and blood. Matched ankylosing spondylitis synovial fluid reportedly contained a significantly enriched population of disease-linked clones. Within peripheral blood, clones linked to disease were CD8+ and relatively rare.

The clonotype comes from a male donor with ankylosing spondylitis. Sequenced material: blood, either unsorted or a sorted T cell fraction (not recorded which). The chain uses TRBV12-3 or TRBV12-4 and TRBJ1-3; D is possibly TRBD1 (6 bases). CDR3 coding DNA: TGTGCCAGCAGCCCCCCGAGCGGGGGCGCTTGGTCTGGAAACACCATATATTTT. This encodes CASSPPSGGAWSGNTIYF.